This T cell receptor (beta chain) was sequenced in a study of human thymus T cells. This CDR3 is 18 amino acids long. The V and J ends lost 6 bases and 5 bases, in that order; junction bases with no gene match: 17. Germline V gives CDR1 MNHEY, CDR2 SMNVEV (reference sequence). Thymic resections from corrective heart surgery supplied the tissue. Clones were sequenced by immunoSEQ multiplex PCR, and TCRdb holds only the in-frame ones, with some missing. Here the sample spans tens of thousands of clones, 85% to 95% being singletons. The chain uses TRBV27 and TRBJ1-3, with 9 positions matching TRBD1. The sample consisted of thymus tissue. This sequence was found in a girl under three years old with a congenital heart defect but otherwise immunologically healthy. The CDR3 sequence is CASRPLTGGAMGRNTIYF. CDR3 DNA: TGTGCCAGCAGACCCCTGACAGGGGGAGCAATGGGGAGAAACACCATATATTTT.